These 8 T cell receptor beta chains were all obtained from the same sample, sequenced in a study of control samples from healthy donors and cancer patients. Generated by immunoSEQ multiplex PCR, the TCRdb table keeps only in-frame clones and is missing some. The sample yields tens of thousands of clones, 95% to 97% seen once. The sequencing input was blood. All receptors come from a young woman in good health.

Here the CDR3 reads CASSRFPGLAPYNEQFF. CDR3 DNA sequence: TGTGCCAGCAGCAGATTCCCGGGACTAGCGCCGTACAATGAGCAGTTCTTC. This chain links TRBV21-1 with TRBJ2-1; the table's D call TRBD2 went unverified against the DNA. TRBV21-1 is marked as a pseudogene. The CDR3 extends over 17 amino acids.

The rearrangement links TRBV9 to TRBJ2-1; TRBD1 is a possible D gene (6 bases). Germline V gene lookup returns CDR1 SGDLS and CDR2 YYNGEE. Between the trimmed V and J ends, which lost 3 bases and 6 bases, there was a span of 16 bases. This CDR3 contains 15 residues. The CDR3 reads CASSGRWGQRNEQFF. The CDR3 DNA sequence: TGTGCCAGCAGCGGGAGATGGGGGCAGCGCAATGAGCAGTTCTTC.

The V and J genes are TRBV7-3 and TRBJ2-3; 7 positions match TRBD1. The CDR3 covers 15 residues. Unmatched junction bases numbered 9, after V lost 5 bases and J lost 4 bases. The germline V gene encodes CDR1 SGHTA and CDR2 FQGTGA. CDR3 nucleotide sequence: TGTGCCAGCAGCAATCCCACAGGGGACGCAGATACGCAGTATTTT. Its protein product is CASSNPTGDADTQYF.

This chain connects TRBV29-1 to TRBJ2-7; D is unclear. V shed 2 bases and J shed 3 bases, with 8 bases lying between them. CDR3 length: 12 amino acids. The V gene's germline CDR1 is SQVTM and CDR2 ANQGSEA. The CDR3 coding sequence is TGCAGCGTTGAATTGACTGACTACGAGCAGTACTTC. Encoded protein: CSVELTDYEQYF.

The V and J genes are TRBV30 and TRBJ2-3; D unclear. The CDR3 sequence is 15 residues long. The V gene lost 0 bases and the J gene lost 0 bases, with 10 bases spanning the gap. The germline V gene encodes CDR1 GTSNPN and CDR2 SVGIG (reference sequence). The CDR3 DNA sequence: TGTGCCTGGAGTGTACCCCTGCTTAGCACAGATACGCAGTATTTT. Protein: CAWSVPLLSTDTQYF.

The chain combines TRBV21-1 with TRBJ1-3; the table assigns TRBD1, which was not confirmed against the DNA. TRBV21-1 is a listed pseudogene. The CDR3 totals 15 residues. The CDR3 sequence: CASSDQGGAGNTIYF. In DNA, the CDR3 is TGTGCCAGCAGCGACCAAGGGGGCGCCGGAAACACCATATATTTT.

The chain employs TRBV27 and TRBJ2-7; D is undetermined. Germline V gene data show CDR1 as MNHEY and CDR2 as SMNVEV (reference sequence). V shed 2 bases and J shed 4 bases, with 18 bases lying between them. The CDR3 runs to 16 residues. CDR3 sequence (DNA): TGTGCCAGCAGTTTAGATCCCCCCGGCGGCGTTTACGAGCAGTACTTC. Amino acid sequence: CASSLDPPGGVYEQYF.

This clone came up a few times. In DNA, the CDR3 is TGTGCCAGCAGCGTGAGCCAGGGGGATATAGATACGCAGTATTTT. This translates into CASSVSQGDIDTQYF. The chain joins TRBV9 to TRBJ2-3; 7 bases align to TRBD1. CDR1 is SGDLS and CDR2 is YYNGEE in the germline V gene. This CDR3 spans 15 amino acids. V was clipped by 2 bases and J by 5 bases; unmatched bases: 8.